This T cell receptor beta chain is drawn from a study of post-analysis software for immune sequencing data. Study background: Included courses were relapsing-remitting and secondary progressive multiple sclerosis; progressive-relapsing multiple sclerosis was also included.

CDR1 and CDR2 (germline): SGHRS, YFSETQ. This CDR3 region has 16 residues. Trimming took off 5 bases at V and 0 bases at J, with 12 bases between the two ends. About this clonotype: Its antigen is unidentified.

Libraries were made from TCR beta cDNA, and they carried unique molecular identifiers. TCRdb ran MiXCR on the PCR reads and lists one entry per CDR3 protein. The sample holds some 450,000 distinct CDR3 sequences; around 40% are singletons and the top ten take about 12%. Study-wide results and caveats: With TRBV5-6, TRBV5-1 and TRBV20-1 included, about five TRBV segments were more frequent in patients than in controls.

This chain joins TRBV5-1 and TRBJ2-6; D might be TRBD2 (5 bases). The receptor was isolated from a girl between 5 and 17 years old with multiple sclerosis. Sequencing used blood. In DNA form, the CDR3 reads TGCGCCAGCAGGGTGGGAGAGGTCTCTGGGGCCAACGTCCTGACTTTC. This gives the protein CASRVGEVSGANVLTF.